The 29 T cell receptor beta chains given below trace back to one sample, sequenced in a study of control samples from healthy donors and cancer patients. Profiled with immunoSEQ multiplex PCR; TCRdb holds only in-frame clones, not every one. The profile shows 130,000 to 150,000 clones, 85% to 95% of them singletons. The source material was PBMCs. Receptor source: a man aged 60 to 75 with colorectal cancer.

V usage is TRBV23-1 and J usage is TRBJ2-5, with D unclear. TRBV23-1 is placed among ORFs of uncertain function. The CDR3 length is 12 residues. Between the trimmed V and J ends, which lost 2 bases and 5 bases, there was a span of 6 bases. The CDR3 DNA reads as TGCGCCAGCAGTCAACGGATCGAGACCCAGTACTTC. As protein: CASSQRIETQYF.

The rearrangement joins TRBV6-5 to TRBJ2-3; tentatively, D is TRBD2 (5 bases). V lost 8 bases to trimming and J lost 4 bases, with 16 bases between them. This CDR3 comprises 14 residues. The V gene's germline CDR1 is MNHEY and CDR2 SVGAGI. The CDR3 sequence: CASGETTPADTQYF. DNA of the CDR3: TGTGCCAGCGGGGAGACTACGCCCGCAGATACGCAGTATTTT.

The rearrangement uses TRBV7-2 and TRBJ2-1; D is undetermined. Germline V gives CDR1 SGHTA, CDR2 FQGNSA. There are 14 residues in the CDR3. The V gene lost 2 bases and the J gene lost 4 bases, with 9 bases spanning the gap. The CDR3: CASSLRYRYNEQFF. CDR3 in DNA: TGTGCCAGCAGCTTAAGGTACCGGTACAATGAGCAGTTCTTC. Full variable domain (outside the CDR3, taken from reference TRBV7-2 and TRBJ2-1): GAGVSQSPSNKVTEKGKDVELRCDPISGHTALYWYRQSLGQGLEFLIYFQGNSAPDKSGLPSDRFSAERTGGSVSTLTIQRTQQEDSAVYLCASSLRYRYNEQFFGPGTRLTVL.

The chain links TRBV6-1 to TRBJ2-4; the D gene is possibly TRBD1 (6 bases). Trimming took off 2 bases at V and 2 bases at J, with 7 bases between the two ends. The germline V gene encodes CDR1 MNHNS and CDR2 SASEGT. The CDR3 covers 14 residues. The CDR3 reads CASSERGSKNIQYF. For the CDR3, the DNA is TGTGCCAGCAGTGAAAGGGGGTCCAAAAACATTCAGTACTTC.

The chain combines TRBV7-2 with TRBJ1-3, with D perhaps TRBD1 (5 bases). Trimming removed 1 base at V and 2 bases at J, with 12 bases between. The V gene's germline CDR1 is SGHTA and CDR2 FQGNSA. This CDR3 contains 16 residues. The CDR3 coding sequence is TGTGCCAGCAGCTTAGTAGCGGGGGTTACTGGAAACACCATATATTTT. Protein product: CASSLVAGVTGNTIYF.

V usage is TRBV3-1 (or the pseudogene TRBV3-2) and J usage is TRBJ2-7; 14 bases are shared with TRBD2. The V gene's germline CDR1 is LGHDT and CDR2 YNNKEL (reference sequence). With V trimmed by 4 bases and J by 3 bases, 2 bases remained unmatched. The CDR3 has 15 residues. As DNA, the CDR3 is TGTGCCAGCAGCCCGGGACTAGCGGGGGACTACGAGCAGTACTTC. It is translated as CASSPGLAGDYEQYF.

The rearrangement links TRBV7-9 to TRBJ2-7; D gene ambiguous. The germline V and J ends were trimmed by 1 base and 3 bases, with 4 bases remaining between them. Germline V gene lookup returns CDR1 SEHNR and CDR2 FQNEAQ (reference sequence). The CDR3 is 12 residues long. As DNA, the CDR3 is TGTGCCAGCAGCTTAGACCACTACGAGCAGTACTTC. Encoded protein: CASSLDHYEQYF.

The chain has TRBV12-3 or TRBV12-4 and TRBJ1-2; D is unclear. The V gene lost 4 bases and the J gene lost 7 bases, with 10 bases spanning the gap. The CDR3 extends over 12 amino acids. The CDR3 protein is CASSYRMSGYTF. The CDR3 region has the DNA TGTGCCAGCAGTTATAGGATGAGTGGCTACACCTTC.

This clone showed up just a few times. The chain has TRBV6-1 and TRBJ1-5; D is perhaps TRBD1 (5 bases). Germline-derived CDR1 and CDR2 are MNHNS and SASEGT. This CDR3 region has 17 residues. V lost 4 bases and J lost 2, with 18 bases in between. CDR3 protein: CASSGRTGGTGNQPQHF. In nucleotides, the CDR3 is TGTGCCAGCAGTGGGCGTACGGGAGGGACGGGCAATCAGCCCCAGCATTTT.

V usage is TRBV27 and J usage is TRBJ1-1, with 7 bases aligning to TRBD1. V dropped 1 base and J dropped 3; count of bases not matched to a gene: 2. Germline values: CDR1 MNHEY, CDR2 SMNVEV (reference sequence). This CDR3 is built from 14 residues. The CDR3, as DNA: TGTGCCAGCAGTTTATACACAGGGGACACTGAAGCTTTCTTT. It yields the protein CASSLYTGDTEAFF.

The chain uses TRBV7-9 and TRBJ1-1, with D possibly being TRBD1 (5 bases). This CDR3 contains 14 residues. The V gene lost 5 bases and the J gene lost 1 base, with 11 bases spanning the gap. Per germline, CDR1 SEHNR and CDR2 FQNEAQ (reference sequence). CDR3 amino acids: CASSLQGPNTEAFF. CDR3 bases: TGTGCCAGCAGCCTCCAGGGACCGAACACTGAAGCTTTCTTT.

V is TRBV18 and J is TRBJ1-4, with a weak D call TRBD1 (5 bases). The length of the CDR3 is 14 residues. Trimming left V 3 bases short and J 8 bases short, with 13 bases between. CDR1 and CDR2 from the germline V gene are KGHSH and LQKENI. The CDR3 region is CASSPAGLEEKLFF. The CDR3 DNA reads TGTGCCAGCTCACCCGCAGGGTTGGAGGAAAAACTGTTTTTT.

The V gene is TRBV2, the J gene TRBJ1-4; 7 bases line up with TRBD1. Germline V gives CDR1 SNHLY, CDR2 FYNNEI. This CDR3 is 14 amino acids long. V shed 8 bases, J shed 8 bases, and the junction held 11 bases outside the gene matches. The DNA for the CDR3 is TGTGCCAGCTATCCCGGGACAGAAGAGGAAAAACTGTTTTTT. Protein product: CASYPGTEEEKLFF.

This chain uses TRBV11-2 with TRBJ2-7, with 9 bases lining up with TRBD1. The CDR3 spans 15 residues. From germline, CDR1 is SGHAT and CDR2 FQNNGV. The ends lost 5 bases at V and 6 bases at J; junction bases unmatched: 11. The DNA for the CDR3 is TGTGCCAGCAGCCTGACTGGGACAGGGTATCTCGAGCAGTACTTC. Protein sequence: CASSLTGTGYLEQYF.

The V call is TRBV6-6, the J call TRBJ1-5, with D unresolved. This CDR3 has 12 amino acids. Trimming left V 7 bases short and J 3 bases short, with 7 bases between. Germline CDR1 reads MNHNY; CDR2 reads SVGAGI (reference sequence). This CDR3 reads CASKSLNQPQHF. CDR3 bases: TGTGCCAGCAAGTCCCTCAATCAGCCCCAGCATTTT.

The V call is TRBV4-1, the J call TRBJ2-5, with 10 nucleotides matching TRBD1. With V trimmed by 3 bases and J by 5 bases, 9 bases remained unmatched. CDR1 and CDR2 (germline): MGHRA, YSYEKL. The CDR3 is 16 residues long. The CDR3 protein is CASSHPPGQGRETQYF. CDR3 in DNA: TGCGCCAGCAGCCACCCGCCGGGACAGGGGAGGGAGACCCAGTACTTC.

V is TRBV10-3 and J is TRBJ2-7, with 9 bases that match TRBD2. The CDR3 runs to 16 residues. The J segment lost 6 bases and the V segment lost 0 bases, leaving 9 bases of the junction unmatched. Germline V gives CDR1 ENHRY, CDR2 SYGVKD. Here the CDR3 reads CAISESSAGGLSEQYF. In DNA form, the CDR3 reads TGTGCCATCAGTGAGTCCTCGGCGGGGGGGCTCTCCGAGCAGTACTTC.

The J gene is TRBJ1-5, the V gene TRBV2; perhaps TRBD1 as D (5 bases). CDR3 length: 15 amino acids. Trimming took off 5 bases at V and 0 bases at J, with 11 bases between the two ends. Germline CDR1 is SNHLY and CDR2 is FYNNEI. CDR3 in amino acids: CASSSGWSSNQPQHF. The CDR3 region has the DNA TGTGCCAGCAGTTCAGGGTGGAGTAGCAATCAGCCCCAGCATTTT. The entire variable domain, with the rest obtained from reference TRBV2 and TRBJ1-5, is as follows: EPEVTQTPSHQVTQMGQEVILRCVPISNHLYFYWYRQILGQKVEFLVSFYNNEISEKSEIFDDQFSVERPDGSNFTLKIRSTKLEDSAMYFCASSSGWSSNQPQHFGDGTRLSIL.

The sample holds one count of this clone. DNA for the CDR3: TGTGCCAGCAGGAAACAGGGAACTAGGGGGGAAAAACTGTTTTTT. Translating it yields CASRKQGTRGEKLFF. The chain recombines TRBV6-5 with TRBJ1-4; possibly TRBD1 for D (6 bases). The V gene's germline CDR1 is MNHEY and CDR2 SVGAGI. This CDR3 has 15 amino acids. Trimming shortened V by 6 bases and J by 8 bases, and 19 bases separated the two germline ends.

The chain carries TRBV7-2 and TRBJ2-7; 10 nucleotides match TRBD1. Trimming cost V 4 bases and J 6 bases; bases outside gene matches: 6. Germline assignment: CDR1 SGHTA and CDR2 FQGNSA. The CDR3 spans 14 residues. The CDR3 region has the DNA TGTGCCAGCAGCTCAGCCTGGGACAGGGGCGAGCAGTACTTC. Encoded protein: CASSSAWDRGEQYF.

The V call is TRBV27, the J call TRBJ1-6; D may be TRBD1 (5 bases). Germline V CDR1 and CDR2: MNHEY, SMNVEV (reference sequence). The CDR3 spans 14 residues. Trimming shortened V by 4 bases and J by 9 bases, and 13 bases separated the two germline ends. Here the CDR3 DNA reads TGTGCCAGCAGTTGGGACTTGGACTTTTCACCCCTCCACTTT. Amino acids: CASSWDLDFSPLHF.

This clone came up a few times. The genes are TRBV11-2 and TRBJ2-5; TRBD1 or TRBD2 may be the D gene (5 bases each). The V gene lost 5 bases and the J gene lost 5 bases, with 18 bases spanning the gap. Per the germline V gene, CDR1 is SGHAT and CDR2 is FQNNGV. This CDR3 has 15 amino acids. As DNA, the CDR3 is TGTGCCAGCAGCAGCTCCGAGGGGATTAGGGAGACCCAGTACTTC. Protein sequence: CASSSSEGIRETQYF.

The genes are TRBV12-3 or TRBV12-4 and TRBJ1-1; no firm D call. The CDR3 totals 9 residues. V shed 3 bases and J shed 12 bases, with 5 bases lying between them. For the CDR3, the DNA is TGTGCCAGCAGTTTCCCTACTTTCTTT. Translation: CASSFPTFF.

This clone was seen a single time. The V call is TRBV29-1, the J call TRBJ1-2, with D maybe TRBD1 (6 bases). V lost 7 bases and J 4 bases, leaving 10 bases between the germline ends. Per the germline V gene, CDR1 is SQVTM and CDR2 is ANQGSEA. The CDR3 loop spans 11 amino acids. The CDR3 protein is CSDLGGYGYTF. CDR3 sequence (DNA): TGCAGCGACTTAGGGGGCTATGGCTACACCTTC.

This clone was seen a single time. The chain couples TRBV3-1 (or the pseudogene TRBV3-2) to TRBJ1-1; D gene uncertain. In germline, CDR1 is LGHDT, CDR2 YNNKEL (reference sequence). Trimming left V 4 bases short and J 2 bases short, with 8 bases between. CDR3 length equals 13 residues. The CDR3 sequence: CASSPSLNTEAFF. The CDR3 DNA sequence: TGTGCCAGCAGCCCGTCTCTAAACACTGAAGCTTTCTTT.

The chain recombines TRBV9 with TRBJ1-3; the D is unclear. Germline CDR1 reads SGDLS; CDR2 reads YYNGEE. V lost 3 bases, J lost 4 bases, and 14 bases lay in between. CDR3 length equals 15 residues. The CDR3 DNA follows: TGTGCCAGCAGCGCCCAAATCAACCGCGGAAACACCATATATTTT. Protein product: CASSAQINRGNTIYF.

V gene TRBV11-2 combines with J gene TRBJ1-1, with a possible D match to TRBD1 (6 bases). V lost 0 bases and J 11 bases, leaving 10 bases between the germline ends. From germline, CDR1 is SGHAT and CDR2 FQNNGV. The CDR3 is made up of 12 amino acids. The CDR3 DNA sequence: TGTGCCAGCAGCTTAGATGCGACAGGCGCTTTCTTT. Amino acids: CASSLDATGAFF.

The rearrangement joins TRBV5-4 to TRBJ2-1; TRBD1 matches at 11 bases. Per germline, CDR1 SGHNT and CDR2 YYREEE (reference sequence). The CDR3 runs 15 residues. V was clipped by 3 bases and J by 4 bases; unmatched bases: 3. CDR3 region: CASSYGTGGYNEQFF. The CDR3 DNA reads as TGTGCCAGCAGCTACGGGACAGGGGGGTACAATGAGCAGTTCTTC.

The chain combines TRBV7-9 with TRBJ1-1, with D unclear. Between the trimmed V and J ends, which lost 1 base and 0 bases, there was a span of 9 bases. The CDR3 has 15 residues. Germline V gene sequence: CDR1 SEHNR, CDR2 FQNEAQ (reference sequence). The CDR3 region is CASSLGAAMNTEAFF. The CDR3, as DNA: TGTGCCAGCAGCTTAGGGGCAGCAATGAACACTGAAGCTTTCTTT.